One T cell receptor (beta chain) is described in this entry. The cohort comprised adults aged about 18 to 100 years residing in approximately 22 US areas. The record originates from a study of blood T cell repertoires in COVID-19. Overall study: The cDNA or gDNA used as material had been derived from T cells, B-cell-depleted T cells, or PBMCs.

Assay: immunoSEQ multiplex PCR; the TCRdb copy retains only in-frame clones and omits some. The sample records some 500,000 clones, around 89% being singletons. The sample consisted of PBMCs or T cells enriched from blood (not recorded which). The clonotype comes from a woman aged 40 to 49 who had recovered from COVID-19.

The CDR3: CASSRMGQMNTEAFF. The DNA of the CDR3 is TGTGCCAGCAGCAGAATGGGACAGATGAACACTGAAGCTTTCTTT. The V gene is TRBV5-4, the J gene TRBJ1-1; 7 bases are shared with TRBD1. Germline V CDR1 and CDR2: SGHNT, YYREEE (reference sequence). The CDR3 is 15 residues long. The J segment lost 0 bases and the V segment lost 4 bases, leaving 6 bases of the junction unmatched.